One and the same sample provided the 26 T cell receptor beta chains below, sequenced in a study of shared clonotypes between healthy human individuals. TCRdb's copy holds only in-frame clones and misses some; the assay was immunoSEQ multiplex PCR. The sample holds around 1.5 million clones, approximately 98% seen once. The sequencing input was naive CD4+ T cells sorted from blood. Subset specified: CD45RA+ positively selected. The receptors shown here come from a man aged 25 to 40 in good health.

The chain recombines TRBV9 with TRBJ2-3, with D unresolved. Germline CDR1 SGDLS, CDR2 YYNGEE. This CDR3 is built from 14 residues. V dropped 0 bases and J dropped 2 bases, with 7 bases sitting between them. The CDR3 nucleotides read TGTGCCAGCAGCGTAGAGGACGCCACAGATACGCAGTATTTT. Translated: CASSVEDATDTQYF.

The chain is built from TRBV29-1 and TRBJ2-2; 7 bases are shared with TRBD1. V trimming: 5 bases; J trimming: 7 bases; junction bases outside the gene matches: 4. This CDR3 has 12 residues. Germline assignment: CDR1 SQVTM and CDR2 ANQGSEA. CDR3 in DNA: TGCAGCGTTTATACAGGGGTCGGGGAGCTGTTTTTT. It translates to CSVYTGVGELFF.

Points on this clone: Other DNA sequences in the sample encode the same CDR3. The chain uses TRBV11-2 and TRBJ2-6; unclear D gene. Trimming removed 0 bases at V and 0 bases at J, with 3 bases between. The germline CDR1 and CDR2 sequences are SGHAT and FQNNGV. This CDR3 has 15 residues. CDR3 amino acids: CASSLDGSGANVLTF. The DNA for the CDR3 is TGTGCCAGCAGCTTAGATGGCTCTGGGGCCAACGTCCTGACTTTC.

V and J are TRBV5-4 and TRBJ2-2; 9 nucleotides agree with TRBD2. There are 18 residues in the CDR3. Germline CDR1 is SGHNT and CDR2 is YYREEE (reference sequence). V dropped 0 bases and J dropped 7; count of bases not matched to a gene: 13. CDR3: CASSLGGSGTSMDGELFF. Here the CDR3 DNA reads TGTGCCAGCAGCTTGGGCGGGTCGGGGACTAGCATGGACGGGGAGCTGTTTTTT.

The chain combines TRBV5-1 with TRBJ1-2; 7 bases match TRBD1. CDR1 and CDR2 from the germline V gene are SGHRS and YFSETQ. The CDR3 consists of 14 residues. The V segment lost 4 bases and the J segment 2 bases; nucleotides outside the gene matches: 5. Here the CDR3 DNA reads TGCGCCAGCAGCGTAGGACAGGAAAACTATGGCTACACCTTC. Its protein is CASSVGQENYGYTF.

The J gene is TRBJ2-1, the V gene TRBV5-1, with 7 bases fitting TRBD1. After removal of 3 bases from V and 7 bases from J, the junction contained 10 bases not matched to a gene. CDR1 is SGHRS, CDR2 YFSETQ, per germline. The CDR3 is made up of 15 amino acids. The DNA of the CDR3 is TGCGCCAGCAGCTGGACGGCGACAGGGACGAATGAGCAGTTCTTC. Translating it yields CASSWTATGTNEQFF. The full variable domain, with the rest looked up from reference TRBV5-1 and TRBJ2-1, is KAGVTQTPRYLIKTRGQQVTLSCSPISGHRSVSWYQQTPGQGLQFLFEYFSETQRNKGNFPGRFSGRQFSNSRSEMNVSTLELGDSALYLCASSWTATGTNEQFFGPGTRLTVL.

This clone was found once. This chain uses TRBV4-2 with TRBJ2-7, with TRBD1 as a possible D gene (6 bases). Germline-derived CDR1 and CDR2 are LGHNA and YNFKEQ. The CDR3 has 16 residues. Trimming removed 4 bases at V and 1 base at J, with 17 bases between. The CDR3 nucleotides are TGTGCCAGCAGCCGTGGAGGTTTGACAGGATCCTACGAGCAGTACTTC. Translation gives CASSRGGLTGSYEQYF.

The chain carries TRBV25-1 and TRBJ2-3, with 7 bases that match TRBD2. Germline loops: CDR1 MGHDK, CDR2 SYGVNS. This CDR3 has 14 residues. V dropped 5 bases and J dropped 0; count of bases not matched to a gene: 2. CDR3 residues: CASSLAASTDTQYF. CDR3 sequence (DNA): TGTGCCAGCAGTCTAGCGGCTAGCACAGATACGCAGTATTTT.

The chain carries TRBV27 and TRBJ1-2; weak D call: TRBD1 (6 bases). V lost 5 bases to trimming and J lost 4 bases, with 20 bases between them. CDR3 length: 16 amino acids. CDR1 MNHEY and CDR2 SMNVEV come from the germline V gene (reference sequence). In nucleotides, the CDR3 is TGTGCCAGCAGTATGGAGCCCGCAGGGGTGTTCTATGGCTACACCTTC. As protein: CASSMEPAGVFYGYTF.

CDR3 region: CASPGTGSTGELFF. DNA of the CDR3: TGTGCCAGCCCCGGGACAGGCTCTACCGGGGAGCTGTTTTTT. The rearrangement uses TRBV7-8 and TRBJ2-2; 8 bases align to TRBD1. The CDR3 runs to 14 residues. Losses at the gene ends were 8 bases for V and 5 bases for J; bases not matched to a gene: 7. Germline V gives CDR1 SGHVS, CDR2 FQNEAQ.

The chain is built from TRBV27 and TRBJ2-3, with 11 bases identical to TRBD2. V was pared by 6 bases and J by 0 bases, with 2 bases of the junction left unmatched. CDR1 and CDR2 (germline): MNHEY, SMNVEV (reference sequence). The CDR3 is made up of 15 amino acids. The CDR3 sequence: CASRRLAGSTDTQYF. The CDR3 DNA reads TGTGCCAGCAGGCGACTAGCGGGAAGCACAGATACGCAGTATTTT.

The rearrangement links TRBV19 to TRBJ2-3; 7 positions agree with TRBD1. The CDR3 sequence is 14 residues long. Trimming removed 9 bases from V and 2 bases from J; junction bases left unmatched: 8. From germline, CDR1 is LNHDA and CDR2 SQIVND (reference sequence). The CDR3 region is CASSGQVPTDTQYF. The DNA for the CDR3 is TGTGCCAGCAGCGGACAGGTGCCCACAGATACGCAGTATTTT.

The chain recombines TRBV5-1 with TRBJ2-1; D is unresolved. Germline V gene lookup returns CDR1 SGHRS and CDR2 YFSETQ. Trimming took 0 bases from V and 0 from J, leaving 10 bases between them. This CDR3 comprises 16 residues. CDR3 sequence: CASSLDRLFSYNEQFF. DNA of the CDR3: TGCGCCAGCAGCTTGGACCGACTTTTCTCCTACAATGAGCAGTTCTTC. Based on the CDR3 plus reference TRBV5-1 and TRBJ2-1, the full variable domain is KAGVTQTPRYLIKTRGQQVTLSCSPISGHRSVSWYQQTPGQGLQFLFEYFSETQRNKGNFPGRFSGRQFSNSRSEMNVSTLELGDSALYLCASSLDRLFSYNEQFFGPGTRLTVL.

The chain links TRBV4-1 to TRBJ2-2; D gene uncertain. The CDR3 is 14 residues long. V dropped 0 bases and J dropped 2 bases, with 4 bases sitting between them. Germline CDR1 is MGHRA and CDR2 is YSYEKL. CDR3: CASSQDLNTGELFF. CDR3 nucleotide sequence: TGCGCCAGCAGCCAAGACCTCAACACCGGGGAGCTGTTTTTT.

This sequence joins TRBV4-1 and TRBJ1-1; D is perhaps TRBD1 (5 bases). The CDR3 has 17 residues. The V gene's germline CDR1 is MGHRA and CDR2 YSYEKL. Trimming cost V 1 base and J 0 bases, with 15 bases left between them. The CDR3 loop reads CASSQGGARALNTEAFF. In nucleotides, the CDR3 is TGCGCCAGCAGCCAAGGCGGGGCCAGGGCTTTGAACACTGAAGCTTTCTTT.

This clone was seen only once. The chain recombines TRBV27 with TRBJ2-1; the match to TRBD2 covers 13 bases. V shed 4 bases and J 1 base; nucleotides not matched to a gene: 7. CDR1 and CDR2 (germline): MNHEY, SMNVEV (reference sequence). The CDR3 runs to 18 residues. As DNA, the CDR3 is TGTGCCAGCAGTTCCCGACTAGCGGGAGGCGGATCCTACAATGAGCAGTTCTTC. Protein product: CASSSRLAGGGSYNEQFF.

V and J are TRBV29-1 and TRBJ2-7, with D tentatively TRBD1 or TRBD2 (5 bases each). Per germline, CDR1 SQVTM and CDR2 ANQGSEA. The CDR3 is 12 amino acids. Trimming cost V 7 bases and J 3 bases, with 13 bases left between them. CDR3 bases: TGCAGCGCACACTTTGGGGGCTACGAGCAGTACTTC. Translating it yields CSAHFGGYEQYF.

The V and J genes are TRBV9 and TRBJ2-1, with TRBD2 matching over 9 bases. The trim removed 0 bases at V and 8 bases at J, leaving 12 bases unmatched. This CDR3 has 17 residues. Germline V lookup: CDR1 SGDLS, CDR2 YYNGEE. CDR3: CASSVGGLATLHDEQFF. The DNA of the CDR3 is TGTGCCAGCAGCGTAGGTGGACTAGCGACTCTACACGATGAGCAGTTCTTC.

The gene calls are TRBV7-9 and TRBJ1-5, with a tentative D call TRBD1 (5 bases). Germline V gene lookup returns CDR1 SEHNR and CDR2 FQNEAQ (reference sequence). The CDR3 is made up of 15 amino acids. Deletions cut 5 bases from V and 1 base from J, with 12 bases between. CDR3 loop: CASSRGIGSNQPQHF. The CDR3 nucleotides are TGTGCCAGCAGCCGGGGCATTGGGAGCAATCAGCCCCAGCATTTT.

The chain links TRBV29-1 to TRBJ1-1; TRBD1 matches 12 bases. With 7 bases clipped from V and 4 bases from J, the junction kept 7 bases outside the gene matches. This CDR3 is 14 amino acids long. Germline V gives CDR1 SQVTM, CDR2 ANQGSEA. CDR3 in DNA: TGCAGCGCCGGGACAGGGGGCGCGTTCACTGAAGCTTTCTTT. Translating it yields CSAGTGGAFTEAFF.

On this clone itself: The same CDR3 is also encoded by other DNA sequences in this sample. This chain connects TRBV18 to TRBJ1-5; no firm D call. V lost 1 base to trimming and J lost 1 base, with 5 bases between them. This CDR3 spans 14 amino acids. Germline loops: CDR1 KGHSH, CDR2 LQKENI. This CDR3 is CASSPLPSNQPQHF. CDR3 nucleotide sequence: TGTGCCAGCTCACCACTTCCGAGCAATCAGCCCCAGCATTTT.

J is TRBJ1-2 and V is TRBV5-1; 8 positions agree with TRBD1. This CDR3 has 16 amino acids. V shed 0 bases, J shed 4 bases, and the junction held 8 bases outside the gene matches. Germline CDR1 and CDR2: SGHRS and YFSETQ. The CDR3 DNA is TGCGCCAGCAGCTTGGGGCTCCAGGGGGCATCCTATGGCTACACCTTC. Protein product: CASSLGLQGASYGYTF.

Comments on this clone: Different DNA sequences within this sample yield the same CDR3. This sequence joins TRBV20-1 and TRBJ2-5, with D unclear. The CDR3 runs 10 residues. Deletions cut 2 bases from V and 5 bases from J, with 3 bases between. CDR1 DFQATT and CDR2 SNEGSKA come from the germline V gene (reference sequence). Written as DNA, the CDR3 is TGCAGTGCTAGATGGGAGACCCAGTACTTC. It yields the protein CSARWETQYF.

The chain uses TRBV18 and TRBJ2-5, with a weak D call TRBD2 (6 bases). Germline CDR1 and CDR2: KGHSH and LQKENI. V was clipped by 3 bases and J by 2 bases, with 10 bases between them. This CDR3 region has 14 residues. CDR3 coding DNA: TGTGCCAGCTCACCCTCTCGGGGGCAAGAGACCCAGTACTTC. This codes for CASSPSRGQETQYF.

The rearrangement links TRBV25-1 to TRBJ2-5; a possible D gene is TRBD2 (5 bases). The CDR3 is 14 amino acids. Germline CDR1 MGHDK, CDR2 SYGVNS. Trimming took 2 bases from V and 4 from J, leaving 11 bases between them. CDR3 bases: TGTGCCAGCAGTGAAGGGAGCACCAGAGAGACCCAGTACTTC. Amino acid sequence: CASSEGSTRETQYF. Full variable domain (outside the CDR3, taken from reference TRBV25-1 and TRBJ2-5): EADIYQTPRYLVIGTGKKITLECSQTMGHDKMYWYQQDPGMELHLIHYSYGVNSTEKGDLSSESTVSRIRTEHFPLTLESARPSHTSQYLCASSEGSTRETQYFGPGTRLLVL.

The chain has TRBV4-1 and TRBJ2-7; TRBD2 is a possible D gene (6 bases). Germline V lookup: CDR1 MGHRA, CDR2 YSYEKL. V was clipped by 6 bases and J by 3 bases, with 15 bases between them. The CDR3 is made up of 14 amino acids. The CDR3 nucleotides are TGCGCCAGCAGGAACGTGCGGGAAAGCTACGAGCAGTACTTC. Its translation is CASRNVRESYEQYF.